This T cell receptor beta chain stems from a study of memory CD4+ T cells and cytomegalovirus serostatus. Study overall: Of the healthy Belgian adults, 9 or 10 were CMV seropositive and 24 seronegative. Findings and caveats of the study: Each of some 67 CMV-associated TCRbeta sequences occurred in one to five individuals.

The germline gives CDR1 LNHDA, CDR2 SQIVND (reference sequence). V shed 1 base and J shed 4 bases, with 11 bases lying between them. The CDR3 length is 14 residues. Single viable CD3+CD4+CD8-CD45RO+ cells were sorted as the memory CD4+ T cells. To note about this clone: Its antigen is unidentified.

Sequencing was performed with immunoSEQ multiplex PCR; in TCRdb, only in-frame clones are kept and a portion is missing. The sample records some 44,000 clones, over 70% being singletons. The TCR comes from an adult in good health and CMV-seronegative. V gene TRBV19 combines with J gene TRBJ2-7, with D perhaps matching TRBD1 (5 bases). Material for sequencing was memory CD4+ T cells from blood. The CDR3 region has the DNA TGTGCCAGTAGTATAGGAGGCAGGGTTTACGAGCAGTACTTC. It yields the protein CASSIGGRVYEQYF. Full variable domain (rest looked up from reference TRBV19 and TRBJ2-7): DGGITQSPKYLFRKEGQNVTLSCEQNLNHDAMYWYRQDPGQGLRLIYYSQIVNDFQKGDIAEGYSVSREKKESFPLTVTSAQKNPTAFYLCASSIGGRVYEQYFGPGTRLTVT.